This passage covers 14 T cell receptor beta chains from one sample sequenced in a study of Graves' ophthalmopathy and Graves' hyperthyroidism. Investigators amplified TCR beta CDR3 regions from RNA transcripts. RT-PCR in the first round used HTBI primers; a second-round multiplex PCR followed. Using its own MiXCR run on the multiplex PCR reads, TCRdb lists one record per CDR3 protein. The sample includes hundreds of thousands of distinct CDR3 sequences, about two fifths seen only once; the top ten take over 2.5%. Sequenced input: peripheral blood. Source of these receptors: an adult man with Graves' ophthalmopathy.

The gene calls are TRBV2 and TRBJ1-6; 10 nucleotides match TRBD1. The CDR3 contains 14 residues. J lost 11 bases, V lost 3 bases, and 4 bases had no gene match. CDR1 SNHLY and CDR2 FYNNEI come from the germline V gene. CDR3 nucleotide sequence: TGTGCCAGCAGTGAGGGGACAGGGGTAGCACCCCTCCACTTT. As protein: CASSEGTGVAPLHF.

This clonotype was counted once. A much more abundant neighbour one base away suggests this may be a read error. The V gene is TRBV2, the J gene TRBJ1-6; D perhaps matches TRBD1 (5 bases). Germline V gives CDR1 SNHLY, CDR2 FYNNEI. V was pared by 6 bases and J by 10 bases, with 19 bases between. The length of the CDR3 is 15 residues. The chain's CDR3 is CASSQEPPRGSPLHF. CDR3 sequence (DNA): TGTGCCAGCAGCCAAGAGCCTCCTAGGGGATCACCCCTCCACTTT. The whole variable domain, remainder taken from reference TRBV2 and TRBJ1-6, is EPEVTQTPSHQVTQMGQEVILRCVPISNHLYFYWYRQILGQKVEFLVSFYNNEISEKSEIFDDQFSVERPDGSNFTLKIRSTKLEDSAMYFCASSQEPPRGSPLHFGNGTRLTVT.

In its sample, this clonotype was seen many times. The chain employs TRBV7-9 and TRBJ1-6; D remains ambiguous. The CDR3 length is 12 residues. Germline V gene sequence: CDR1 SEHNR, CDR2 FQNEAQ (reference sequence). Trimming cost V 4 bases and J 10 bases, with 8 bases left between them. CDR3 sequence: CASSSPGSPLHF. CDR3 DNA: TGTGCCAGCAGCTCACCGGGCTCACCCCTCCACTTT.

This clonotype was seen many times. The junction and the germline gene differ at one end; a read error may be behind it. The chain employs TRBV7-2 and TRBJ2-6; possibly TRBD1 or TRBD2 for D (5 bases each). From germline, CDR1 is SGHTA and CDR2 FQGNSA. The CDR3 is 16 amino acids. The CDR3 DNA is TGCGCCAGCAGCCAAGATGGGGGCTCTGGGGCCAACGTCCTGACTTTC. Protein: CASSQDGGSGANVLTF. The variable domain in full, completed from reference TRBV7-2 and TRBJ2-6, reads GAGVSQSPSNKVTEKGKDVELRCDPISGHTALYWYRQSLGQGLEFLIYFQGNSAPDKSGLPSDRFSAERTGGSVSTLTIQRTQQEDSAVYLCASSQDGGSGANVLTFGAGSRLTVL.

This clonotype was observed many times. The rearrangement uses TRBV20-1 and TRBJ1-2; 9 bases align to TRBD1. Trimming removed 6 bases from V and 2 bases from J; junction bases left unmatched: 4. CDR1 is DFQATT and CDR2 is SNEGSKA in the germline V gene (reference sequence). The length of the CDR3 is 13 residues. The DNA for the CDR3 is TGCAGTGCCCCTGGGACAGGGAACTATGGCTACACCTTC. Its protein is CSAPGTGNYGYTF.

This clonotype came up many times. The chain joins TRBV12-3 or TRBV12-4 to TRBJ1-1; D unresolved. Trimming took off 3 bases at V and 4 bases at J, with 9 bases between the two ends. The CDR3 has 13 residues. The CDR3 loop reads CASSLGSFTEAFF. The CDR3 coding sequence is TGTGCCAGCAGTTTGGGCAGCTTCACTGAAGCTTTCTTT.

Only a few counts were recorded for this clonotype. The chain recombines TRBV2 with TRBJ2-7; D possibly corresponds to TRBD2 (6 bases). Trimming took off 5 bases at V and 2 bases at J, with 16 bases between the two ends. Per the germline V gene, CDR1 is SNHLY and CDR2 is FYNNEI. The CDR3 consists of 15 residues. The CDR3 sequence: CASSYSEGYTYEQYF. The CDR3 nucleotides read TGTGCCAGCAGTTACTCGGAGGGCTACACCTACGAGCAGTACTTC.

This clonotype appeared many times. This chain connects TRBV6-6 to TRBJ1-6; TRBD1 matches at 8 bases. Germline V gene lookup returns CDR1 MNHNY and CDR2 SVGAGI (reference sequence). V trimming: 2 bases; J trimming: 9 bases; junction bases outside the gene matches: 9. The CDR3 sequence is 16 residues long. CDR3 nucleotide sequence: TGTGCCAGCAGTTACACAGCGACAGGGGATGGTTCACCCCTCCACTTT. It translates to CASSYTATGDGSPLHF.

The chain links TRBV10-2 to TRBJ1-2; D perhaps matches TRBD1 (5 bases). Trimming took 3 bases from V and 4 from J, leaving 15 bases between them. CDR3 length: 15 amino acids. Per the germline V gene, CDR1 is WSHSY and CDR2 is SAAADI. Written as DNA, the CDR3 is TGCGCCAGCAGTGATCAAGGGCAGGGACTCTATGGCTACACCTTC. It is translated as CASSDQGQGLYGYTF.

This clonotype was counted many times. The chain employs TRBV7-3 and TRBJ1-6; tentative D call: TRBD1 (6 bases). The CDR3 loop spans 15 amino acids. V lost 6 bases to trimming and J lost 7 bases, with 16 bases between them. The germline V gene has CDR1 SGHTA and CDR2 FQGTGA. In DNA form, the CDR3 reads TGTGCCAGCAGTGAGACCGGGACAAAGAATTCACCCCTCCACTTT. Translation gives CASSETGTKNSPLHF. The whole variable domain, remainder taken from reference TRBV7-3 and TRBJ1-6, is GAGVSQTPSNKVTEKGKYVELRCDPISGHTALYWYRQSLGQGPEFLIYFQGTGAADDSGLPNDRFFAVRPEGSVSTLKIQRTERGDSAVYLCASSETGTKNSPLHFGNGTRLTVT.

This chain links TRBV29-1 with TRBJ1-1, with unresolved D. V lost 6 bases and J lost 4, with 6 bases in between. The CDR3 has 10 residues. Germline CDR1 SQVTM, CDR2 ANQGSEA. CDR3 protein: CSVRVTEAFF. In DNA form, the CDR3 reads TGCAGCGTGAGGGTCACTGAAGCTTTCTTT.

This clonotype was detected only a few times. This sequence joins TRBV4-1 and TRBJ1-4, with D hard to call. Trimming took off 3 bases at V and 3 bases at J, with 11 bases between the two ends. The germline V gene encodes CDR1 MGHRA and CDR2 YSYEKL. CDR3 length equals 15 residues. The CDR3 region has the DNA TGCGCCAGCAGCCAGGTATCGTTGGCTAATGAAAAACTGTTTTTT. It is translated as CASSQVSLANEKLFF.

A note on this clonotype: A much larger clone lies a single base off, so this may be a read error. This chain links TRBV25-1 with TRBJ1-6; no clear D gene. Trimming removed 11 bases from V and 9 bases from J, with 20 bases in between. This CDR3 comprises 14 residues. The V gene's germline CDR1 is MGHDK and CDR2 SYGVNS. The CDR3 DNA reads TGTGCCGGCGCCGGACGGGGAGAGGCTTCACCCCTCCACTTT. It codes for CAGAGRGEASPLHF.

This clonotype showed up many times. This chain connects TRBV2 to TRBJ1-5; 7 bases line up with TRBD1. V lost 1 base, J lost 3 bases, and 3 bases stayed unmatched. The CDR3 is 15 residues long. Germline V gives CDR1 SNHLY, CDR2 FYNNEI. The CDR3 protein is CASSEEGGYNQPQHF. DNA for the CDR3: TGTGCCAGCAGTGAAGAAGGGGGCTACAATCAGCCCCAGCATTTT.